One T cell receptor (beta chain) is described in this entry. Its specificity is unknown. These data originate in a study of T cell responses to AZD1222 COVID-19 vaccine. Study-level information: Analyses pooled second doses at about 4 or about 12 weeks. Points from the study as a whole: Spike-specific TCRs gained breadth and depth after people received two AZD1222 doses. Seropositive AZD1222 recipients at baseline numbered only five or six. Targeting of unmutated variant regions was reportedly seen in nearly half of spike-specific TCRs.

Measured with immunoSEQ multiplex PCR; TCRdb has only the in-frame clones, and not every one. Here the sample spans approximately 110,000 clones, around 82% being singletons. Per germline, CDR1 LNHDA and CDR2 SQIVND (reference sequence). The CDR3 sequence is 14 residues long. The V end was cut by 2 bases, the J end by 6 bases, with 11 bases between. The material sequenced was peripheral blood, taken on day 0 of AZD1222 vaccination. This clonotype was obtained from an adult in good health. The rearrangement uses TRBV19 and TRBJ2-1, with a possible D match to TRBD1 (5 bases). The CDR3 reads CASSIQGWGNEQFF. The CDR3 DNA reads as TGTGCCAGTAGTATACAGGGATGGGGCAATGAGCAGTTCTTC.